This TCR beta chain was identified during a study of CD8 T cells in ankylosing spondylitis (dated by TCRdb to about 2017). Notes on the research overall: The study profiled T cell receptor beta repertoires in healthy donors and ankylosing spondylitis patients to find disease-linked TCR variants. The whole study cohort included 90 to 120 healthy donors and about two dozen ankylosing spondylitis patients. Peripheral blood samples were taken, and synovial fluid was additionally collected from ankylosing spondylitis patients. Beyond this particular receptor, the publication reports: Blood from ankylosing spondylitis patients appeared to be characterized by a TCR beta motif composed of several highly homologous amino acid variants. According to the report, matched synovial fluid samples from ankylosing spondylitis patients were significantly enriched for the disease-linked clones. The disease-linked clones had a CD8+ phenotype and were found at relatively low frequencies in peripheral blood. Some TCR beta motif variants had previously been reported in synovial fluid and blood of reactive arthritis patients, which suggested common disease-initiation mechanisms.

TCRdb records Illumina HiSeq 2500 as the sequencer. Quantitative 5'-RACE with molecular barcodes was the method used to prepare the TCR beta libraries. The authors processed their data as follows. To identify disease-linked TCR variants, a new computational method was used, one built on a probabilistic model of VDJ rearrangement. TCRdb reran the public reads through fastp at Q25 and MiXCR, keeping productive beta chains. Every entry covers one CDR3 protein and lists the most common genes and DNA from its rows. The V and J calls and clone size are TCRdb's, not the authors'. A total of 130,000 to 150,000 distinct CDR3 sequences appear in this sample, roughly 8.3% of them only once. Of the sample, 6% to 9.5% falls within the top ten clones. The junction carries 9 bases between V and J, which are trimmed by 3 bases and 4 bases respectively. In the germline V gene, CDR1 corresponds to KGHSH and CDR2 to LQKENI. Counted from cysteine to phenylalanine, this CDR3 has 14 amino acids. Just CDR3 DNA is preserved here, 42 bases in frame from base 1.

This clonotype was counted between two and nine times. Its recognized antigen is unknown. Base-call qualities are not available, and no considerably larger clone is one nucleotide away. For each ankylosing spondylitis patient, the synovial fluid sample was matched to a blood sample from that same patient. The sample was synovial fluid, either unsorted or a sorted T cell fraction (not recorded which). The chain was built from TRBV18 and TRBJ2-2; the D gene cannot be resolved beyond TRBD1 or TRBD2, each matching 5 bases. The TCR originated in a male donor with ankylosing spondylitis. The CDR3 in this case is CASSPQGPTGELFF. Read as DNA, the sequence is TGTGCCAGCTCACCTCAGGGACCCACCGGGGAGCTGTTTTTT.